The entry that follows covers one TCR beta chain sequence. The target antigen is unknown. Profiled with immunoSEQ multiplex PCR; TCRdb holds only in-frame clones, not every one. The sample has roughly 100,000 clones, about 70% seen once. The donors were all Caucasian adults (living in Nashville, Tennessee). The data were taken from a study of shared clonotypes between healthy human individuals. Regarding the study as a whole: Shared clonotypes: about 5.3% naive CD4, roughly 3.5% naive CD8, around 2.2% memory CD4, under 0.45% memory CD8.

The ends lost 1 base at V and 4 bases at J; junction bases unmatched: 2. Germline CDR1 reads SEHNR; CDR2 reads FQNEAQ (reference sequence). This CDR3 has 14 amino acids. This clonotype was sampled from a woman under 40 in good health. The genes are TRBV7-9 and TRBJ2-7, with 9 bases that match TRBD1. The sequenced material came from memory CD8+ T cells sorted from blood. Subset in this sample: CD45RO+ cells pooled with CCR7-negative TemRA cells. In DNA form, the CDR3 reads TGTGCCAGCAGCTTAGGAGGGACAGGGTACGAGCAGTACTTC. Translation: CASSLGGTGYEQYF.